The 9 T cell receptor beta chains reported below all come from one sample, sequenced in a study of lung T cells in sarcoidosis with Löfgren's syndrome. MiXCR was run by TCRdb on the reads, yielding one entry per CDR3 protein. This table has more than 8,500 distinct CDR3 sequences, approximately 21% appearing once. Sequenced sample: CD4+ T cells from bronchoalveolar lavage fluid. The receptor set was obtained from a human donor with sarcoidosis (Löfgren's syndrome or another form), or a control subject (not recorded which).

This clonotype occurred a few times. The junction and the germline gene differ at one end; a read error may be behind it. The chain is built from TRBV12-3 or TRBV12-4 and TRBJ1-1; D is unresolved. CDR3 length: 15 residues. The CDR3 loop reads CAGSFLGSLKDEAFF. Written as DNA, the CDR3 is TGTGCCGGCAGTTTCTTGGGCAGCCTAAAGGATGAAGCTTTCTTT.

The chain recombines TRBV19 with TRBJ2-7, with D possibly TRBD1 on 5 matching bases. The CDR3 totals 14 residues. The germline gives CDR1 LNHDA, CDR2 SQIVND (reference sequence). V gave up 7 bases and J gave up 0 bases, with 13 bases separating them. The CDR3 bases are TGTGCCAGTAAACCACAGGTTTCCTCCTACGAGCAGTACTTC. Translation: CASKPQVSSYEQYF. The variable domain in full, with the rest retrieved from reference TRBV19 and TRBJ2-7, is DGGITQSPKYLFRKEGQNVTLSCEQNLNHDAMYWYRQDPGQGLRLIYYSQIVNDFQKGDIAEGYSVSREKKESFPLTVTSAQKNPTAFYLCASKPQVSSYEQYFGPGTRLTVT.

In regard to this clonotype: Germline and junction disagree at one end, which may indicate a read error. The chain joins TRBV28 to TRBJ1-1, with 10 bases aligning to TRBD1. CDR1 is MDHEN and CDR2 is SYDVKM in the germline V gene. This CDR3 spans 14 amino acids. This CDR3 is CASSSGQGNTEVFF. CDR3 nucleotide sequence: TGTGCAAGCAGTTCGGGACAGGGGAACACTGAAGTTTTCTTT. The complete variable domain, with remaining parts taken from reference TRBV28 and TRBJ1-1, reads DVKVTQSSRYLVKRTGEKVFLECVQDMDHENMFWYRQDPGLGLRLIYFSYDVKMKEKGDIPEGYSVSREKKERFSLILESASTNQTSMYLCASSSGQGNTEVFFGQGTRLTVV.

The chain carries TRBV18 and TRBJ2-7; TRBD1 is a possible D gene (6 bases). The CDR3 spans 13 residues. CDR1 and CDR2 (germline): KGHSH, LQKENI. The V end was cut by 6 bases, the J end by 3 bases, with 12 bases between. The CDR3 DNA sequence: TGTGCCAGCTCCCTCGACAGGAACTACGAGCAGTACTTC. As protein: CASSLDRNYEQYF.

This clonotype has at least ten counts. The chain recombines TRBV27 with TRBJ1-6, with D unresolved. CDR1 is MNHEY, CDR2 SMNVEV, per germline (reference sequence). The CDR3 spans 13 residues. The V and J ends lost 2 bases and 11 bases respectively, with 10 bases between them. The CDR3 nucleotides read TGTGCCAGCAGTTTACAAAGAATTACACCCCTCCACTTT. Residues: CASSLQRITPLHF.

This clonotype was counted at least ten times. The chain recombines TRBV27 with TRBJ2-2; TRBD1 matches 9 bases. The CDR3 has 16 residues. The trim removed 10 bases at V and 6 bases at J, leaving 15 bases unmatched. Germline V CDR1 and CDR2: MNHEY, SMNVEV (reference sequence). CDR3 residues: CATGNWGQGFSGELFF. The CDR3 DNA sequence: TGTGCCACCGGGAATTGGGGACAGGGATTTTCCGGGGAGCTGTTTTTT.

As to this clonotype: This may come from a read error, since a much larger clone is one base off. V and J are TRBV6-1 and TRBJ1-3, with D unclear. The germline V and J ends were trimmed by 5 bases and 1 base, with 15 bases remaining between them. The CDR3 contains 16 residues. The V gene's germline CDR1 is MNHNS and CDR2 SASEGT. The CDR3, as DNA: TGTGCCAGCAGTTCCGTTTTTCGAGGTTCTGGAAACACCATATATTTT. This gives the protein CASSSVFRGSGNTIYF.

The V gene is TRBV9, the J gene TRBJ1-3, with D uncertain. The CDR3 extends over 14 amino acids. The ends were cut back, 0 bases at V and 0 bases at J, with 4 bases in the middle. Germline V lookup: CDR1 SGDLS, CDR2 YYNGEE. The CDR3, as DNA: TGTGCCAGCAGCGTAGAGGGCTCTGGAAACACCATATATTTT. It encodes CASSVEGSGNTIYF.

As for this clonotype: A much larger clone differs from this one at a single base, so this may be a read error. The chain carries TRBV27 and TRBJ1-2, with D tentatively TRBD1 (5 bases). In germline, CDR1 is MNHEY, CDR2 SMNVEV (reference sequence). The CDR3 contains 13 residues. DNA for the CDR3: TGTGCCAGCAGGCAAACGGGACCCTATGGCCACACCTTC. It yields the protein CASRQTGPYGHTF.